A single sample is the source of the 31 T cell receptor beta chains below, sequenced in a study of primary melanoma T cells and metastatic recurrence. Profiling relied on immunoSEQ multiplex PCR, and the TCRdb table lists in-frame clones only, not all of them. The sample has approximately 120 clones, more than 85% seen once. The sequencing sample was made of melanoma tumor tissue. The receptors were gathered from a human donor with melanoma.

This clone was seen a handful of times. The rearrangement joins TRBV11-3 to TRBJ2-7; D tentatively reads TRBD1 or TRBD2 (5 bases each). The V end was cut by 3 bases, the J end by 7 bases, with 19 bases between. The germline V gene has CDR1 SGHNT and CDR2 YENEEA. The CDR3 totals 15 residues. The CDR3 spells CASSFRAAERGEQYF. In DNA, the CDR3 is TGTGCCAGCAGCTTTCGGGCGGCGGAGAGGGGAGAGCAGTACTTC. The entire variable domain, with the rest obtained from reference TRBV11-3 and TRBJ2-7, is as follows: EAGVVQSPRYKIIEKKQPVAFWCNPISGHNTLYWYLQNLGQGPELLIRYENEEAVDDSQLPKDRFSAERLKGVDSTLKIQPAELGDSAVYLCASSFRAAERGEQYFGPGTRLTVT.

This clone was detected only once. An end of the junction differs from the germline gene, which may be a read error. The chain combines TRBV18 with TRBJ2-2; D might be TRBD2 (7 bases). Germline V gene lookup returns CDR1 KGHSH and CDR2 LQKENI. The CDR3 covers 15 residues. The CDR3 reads CASSPPAGDTGELFF. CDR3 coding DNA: TGTGCCAGCTCACCACCGGCGGGGGACACCGGGGAGTTGTTTTTT.

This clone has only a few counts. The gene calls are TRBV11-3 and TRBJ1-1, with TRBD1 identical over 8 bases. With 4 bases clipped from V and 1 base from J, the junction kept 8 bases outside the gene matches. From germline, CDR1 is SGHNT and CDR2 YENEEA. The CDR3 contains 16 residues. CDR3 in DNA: TGTGCCAGCAGCTCCGACACCGACAGGGGGAACACTGAAGCTTTCTTT. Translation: CASSSDTDRGNTEAFF.

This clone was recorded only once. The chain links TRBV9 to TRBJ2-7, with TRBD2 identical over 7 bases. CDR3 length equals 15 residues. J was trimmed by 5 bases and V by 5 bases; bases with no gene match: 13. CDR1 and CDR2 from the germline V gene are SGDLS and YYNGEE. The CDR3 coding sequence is TGTGCCAGCAGTTCAACCCGGCGGGAGTACAACGAGCAGTACTTC. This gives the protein CASSSTRREYNEQYF. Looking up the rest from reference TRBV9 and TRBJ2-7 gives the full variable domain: DSGVTQTPKHLITATGQRVTLRCSPRSGDLSVYWYQQSLDQGLQFLIQYYNGEERAKGNILERFSAQQFPDLHSELNLSSLELGDSALYFCASSSTRREYNEQYFGPGTRLTVT.

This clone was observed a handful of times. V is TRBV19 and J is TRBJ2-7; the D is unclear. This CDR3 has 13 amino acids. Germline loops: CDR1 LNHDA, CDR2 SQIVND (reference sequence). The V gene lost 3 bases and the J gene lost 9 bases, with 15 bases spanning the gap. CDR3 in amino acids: CASSISVASGQYF. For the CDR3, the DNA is TGTGCCAGTAGTATTTCCGTCGCCTCCGGGCAGTACTTC.

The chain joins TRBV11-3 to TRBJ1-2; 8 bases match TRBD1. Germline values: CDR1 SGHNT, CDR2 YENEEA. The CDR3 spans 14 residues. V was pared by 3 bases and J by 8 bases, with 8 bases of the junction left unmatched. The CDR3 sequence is CASSFGTGLGGYTF. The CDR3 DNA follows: TGTGCCAGCAGCTTCGGGACAGGTCTCGGCGGCTACACCTTC.

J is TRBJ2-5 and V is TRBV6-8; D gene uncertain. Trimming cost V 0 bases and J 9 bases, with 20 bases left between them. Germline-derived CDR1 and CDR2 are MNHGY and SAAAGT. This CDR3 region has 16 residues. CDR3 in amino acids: CASSYSDRSSWMAQYF. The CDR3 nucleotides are TGTGCCAGCAGTTACTCGGACCGCAGTAGTTGGATGGCCCAGTACTTC.

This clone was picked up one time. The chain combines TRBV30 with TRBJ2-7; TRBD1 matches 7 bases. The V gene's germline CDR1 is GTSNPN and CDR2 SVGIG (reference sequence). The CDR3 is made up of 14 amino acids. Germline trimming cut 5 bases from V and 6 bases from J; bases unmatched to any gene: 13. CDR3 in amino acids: CAWATQGNWFEQYF. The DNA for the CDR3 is TGTGCCTGGGCAACACAGGGGAATTGGTTCGAGCAGTACTTC. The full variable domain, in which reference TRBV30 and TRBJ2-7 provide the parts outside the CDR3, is SQTIHQWPATLVQPVGSPLSLECTVEGTSNPNLYWYRQAAGRGLQLLFYSVGIGQISSEVPQNLSASRPQDRQFILSSKKLLLSDSGFYLCAWATQGNWFEQYFGPGTRLTVT.

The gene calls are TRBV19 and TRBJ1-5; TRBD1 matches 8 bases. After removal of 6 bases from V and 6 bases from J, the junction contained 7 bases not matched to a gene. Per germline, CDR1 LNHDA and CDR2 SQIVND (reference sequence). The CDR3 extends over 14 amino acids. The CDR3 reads CASRGDRWGQPQHF. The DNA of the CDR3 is TGTGCCAGTAGGGGGGACAGGTGGGGTCAGCCCCAGCATTTT.

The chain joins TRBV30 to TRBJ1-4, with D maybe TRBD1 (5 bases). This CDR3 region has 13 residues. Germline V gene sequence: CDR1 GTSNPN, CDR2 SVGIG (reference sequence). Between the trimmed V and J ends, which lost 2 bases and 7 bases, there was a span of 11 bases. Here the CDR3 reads CAWSRGPGEKLFF. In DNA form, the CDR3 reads TGTGCCTGGAGTAGGGGTCCGGGTGAAAAACTGTTTTTT.

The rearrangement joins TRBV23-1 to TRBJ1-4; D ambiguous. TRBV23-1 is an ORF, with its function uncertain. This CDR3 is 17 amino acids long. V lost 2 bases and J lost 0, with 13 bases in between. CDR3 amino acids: CASSQRIADATNEKLFF. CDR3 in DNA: TGCGCCAGCAGTCAAAGGATCGCGGACGCAACTAATGAAAAACTGTTTTTT.

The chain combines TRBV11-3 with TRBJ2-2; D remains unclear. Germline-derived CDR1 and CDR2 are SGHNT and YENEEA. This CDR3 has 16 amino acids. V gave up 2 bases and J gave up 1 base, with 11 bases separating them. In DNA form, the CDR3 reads TGTGCCAGCAGCTTATTGGGCAGTGGGAACACCGGGGAGCTGTTTTTT. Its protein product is CASSLLGSGNTGELFF. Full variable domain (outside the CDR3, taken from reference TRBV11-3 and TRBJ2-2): EAGVVQSPRYKIIEKKQPVAFWCNPISGHNTLYWYLQNLGQGPELLIRYENEEAVDDSQLPKDRFSAERLKGVDSTLKIQPAELGDSAVYLCASSLLGSGNTGELFFGEGSRLTVL.

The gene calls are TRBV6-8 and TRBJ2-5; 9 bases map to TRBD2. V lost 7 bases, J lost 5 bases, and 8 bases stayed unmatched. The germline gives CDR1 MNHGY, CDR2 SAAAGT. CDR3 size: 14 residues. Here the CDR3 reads CASTKSGRYETQYF. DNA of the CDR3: TGTGCCAGCACCAAAAGCGGGAGGTACGAGACCCAGTACTTC.

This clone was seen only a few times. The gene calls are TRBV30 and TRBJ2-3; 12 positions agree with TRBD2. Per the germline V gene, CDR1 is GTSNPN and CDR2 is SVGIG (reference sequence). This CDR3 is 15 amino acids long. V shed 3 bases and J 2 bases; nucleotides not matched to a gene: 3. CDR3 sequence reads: CAWRTSGGFTDTQYF. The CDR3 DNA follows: TGTGCCTGGAGGACTAGCGGGGGATTCACAGATACGCAGTATTTT.

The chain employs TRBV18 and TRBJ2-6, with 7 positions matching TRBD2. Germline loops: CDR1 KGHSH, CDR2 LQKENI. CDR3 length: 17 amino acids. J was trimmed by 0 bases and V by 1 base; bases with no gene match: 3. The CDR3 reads CASSPLAGDSGANVLTF. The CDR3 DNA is TGTGCCAGCTCACCACTTGCGGGGGACTCTGGGGCCAACGTCCTGACTTTC.

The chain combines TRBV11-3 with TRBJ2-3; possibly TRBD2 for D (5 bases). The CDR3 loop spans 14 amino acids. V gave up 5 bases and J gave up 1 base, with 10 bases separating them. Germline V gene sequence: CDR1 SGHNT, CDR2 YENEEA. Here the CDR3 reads CASSPGLGTDTQYF. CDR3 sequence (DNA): TGTGCCAGCAGCCCGGGGTTGGGCACAGATACGCAGTATTTT.

The chain's CDR3 is CASSHRTSGGDEQFF. In nucleotides, the CDR3 is TGTGCCAGCTCACATCGGACTAGCGGGGGCGATGAGCAGTTCTTC. The genes are TRBV18 and TRBJ2-1; 13 nucleotides line up with TRBD2. The CDR3 has 15 residues. Germline V gene sequence: CDR1 KGHSH, CDR2 LQKENI. V lost 4 bases and J lost 8; bases outside the gene matches: 5. Supplemented by reference TRBV18 and TRBJ2-1, the full variable domain reads NAGVMQNPRHLVRRRGQEARLRCSPMKGHSHVYWYRQLPEEGLKFMVYLQKENIIDESGMPKERFSAEFPKEGPSILRIQQVVRGDSAAYFCASSHRTSGGDEQFFGPGTRLTVL.

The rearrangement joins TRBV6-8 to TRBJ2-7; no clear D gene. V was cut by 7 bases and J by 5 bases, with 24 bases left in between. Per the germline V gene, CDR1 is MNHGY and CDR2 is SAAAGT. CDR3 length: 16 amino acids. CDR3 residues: CASTGRLRFTSNEQYF. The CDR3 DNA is TGTGCCAGCACCGGAAGGTTGCGTTTCACCTCAAACGAGCAGTACTTC.

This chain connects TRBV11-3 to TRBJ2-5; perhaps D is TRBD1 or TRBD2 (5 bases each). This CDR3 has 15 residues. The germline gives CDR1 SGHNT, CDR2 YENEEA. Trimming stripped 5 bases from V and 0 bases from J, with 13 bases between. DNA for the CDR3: TGTGCCAGCAGCCCCTGGGGACGCAACCAAGAGACCCAGTACTTC. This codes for CASSPWGRNQETQYF.

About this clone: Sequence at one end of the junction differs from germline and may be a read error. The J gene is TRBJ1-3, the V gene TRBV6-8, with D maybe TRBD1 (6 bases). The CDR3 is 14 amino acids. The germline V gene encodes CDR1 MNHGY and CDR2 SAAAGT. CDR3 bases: TGTGCCATCAGTGGGGACATCTCTGGAAACACCATATATTTT. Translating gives CAISGDISGNTIYF.

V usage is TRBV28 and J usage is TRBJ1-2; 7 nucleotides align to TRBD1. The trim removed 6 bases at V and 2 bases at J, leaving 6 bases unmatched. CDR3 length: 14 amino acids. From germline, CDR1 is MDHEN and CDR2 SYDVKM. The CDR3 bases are TGTGCCAGCAGCCTAGGGGGCCGGAACTATGGCTACACCTTC. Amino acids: CASSLGGRNYGYTF.

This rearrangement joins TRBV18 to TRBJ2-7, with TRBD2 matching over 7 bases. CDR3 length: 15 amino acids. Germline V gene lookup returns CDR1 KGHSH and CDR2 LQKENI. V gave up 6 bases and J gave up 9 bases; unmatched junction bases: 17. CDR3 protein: CASSNQGAAGEAQYF. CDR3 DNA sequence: TGTGCCAGCTCCAACCAGGGTGCTGCGGGGGAGGCGCAGTACTTC.

The CDR3 DNA reads TGTGCCAGCAGCTTAGATTTGGGAAAGGAAAAACTGTTTTTT. Translating gives CASSLDLGKEKLFF. V and J are TRBV11-3 and TRBJ1-4; D gene unclear. V lost 0 bases and J 8 bases, leaving 10 bases between the germline ends. CDR1 is SGHNT, CDR2 YENEEA, per germline. CDR3 length: 14 residues.

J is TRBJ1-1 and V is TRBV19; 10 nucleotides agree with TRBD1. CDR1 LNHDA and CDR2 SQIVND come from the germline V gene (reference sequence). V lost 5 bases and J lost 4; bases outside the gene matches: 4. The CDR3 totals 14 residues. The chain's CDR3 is CASSRQGASTEAFF. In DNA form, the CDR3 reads TGTGCCAGTAGTCGACAGGGGGCAAGCACTGAAGCTTTCTTT.

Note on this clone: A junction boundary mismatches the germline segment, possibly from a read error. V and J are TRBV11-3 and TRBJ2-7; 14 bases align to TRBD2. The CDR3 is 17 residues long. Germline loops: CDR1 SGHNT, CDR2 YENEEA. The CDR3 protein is CASSLGTSGSLSYKQYF. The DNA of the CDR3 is TGTGCCAGCAGCCTAGGGACTAGCGGGAGTTTGTCCTACAAGCAGTACTTC. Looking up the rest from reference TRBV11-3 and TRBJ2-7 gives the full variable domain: EAGVVQSPRYKIIEKKQPVAFWCNPISGHNTLYWYLQNLGQGPELLIRYENEEAVDDSQLPKDRFSAERLKGVDSTLKIQPAELGDSAVYLCASSLGTSGSLSYKQYFGPGTRLTVT.

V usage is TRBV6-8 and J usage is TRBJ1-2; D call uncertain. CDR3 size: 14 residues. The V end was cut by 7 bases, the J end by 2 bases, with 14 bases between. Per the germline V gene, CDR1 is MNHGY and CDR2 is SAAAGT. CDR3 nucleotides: TGTGCCAGCAAAAGCCGTATGATGAACTATGGCTACACCTTC. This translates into CASKSRMMNYGYTF.

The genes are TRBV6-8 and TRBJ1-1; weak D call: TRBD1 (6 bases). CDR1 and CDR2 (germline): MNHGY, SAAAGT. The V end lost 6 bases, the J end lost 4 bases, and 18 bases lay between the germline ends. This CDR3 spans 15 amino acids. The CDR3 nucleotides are TGTGCCAGCAGACTTGTCGAAACAGGGAGCACTGAAGCTTTCTTT. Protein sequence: CASRLVETGSTEAFF.

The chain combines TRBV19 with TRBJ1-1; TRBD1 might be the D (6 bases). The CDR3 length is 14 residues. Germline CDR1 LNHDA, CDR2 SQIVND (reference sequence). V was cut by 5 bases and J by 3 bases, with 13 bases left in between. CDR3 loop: CASSPSGAYTEAFF. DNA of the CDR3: TGTGCCAGTAGTCCTTCGGGGGCCTACACTGAAGCTTTCTTT. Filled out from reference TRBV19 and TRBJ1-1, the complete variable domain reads DGGITQSPKYLFRKEGQNVTLSCEQNLNHDAMYWYRQDPGQGLRLIYYSQIVNDFQKGDIAEGYSVSREKKESFPLTVTSAQKNPTAFYLCASSPSGAYTEAFFGQGTRLTVV.

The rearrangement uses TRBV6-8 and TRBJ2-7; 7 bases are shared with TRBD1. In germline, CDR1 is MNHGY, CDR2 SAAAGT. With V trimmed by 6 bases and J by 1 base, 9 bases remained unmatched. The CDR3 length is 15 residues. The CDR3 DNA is TGTGCCAGCAGGCCAGACAGGGTTACGTCCTACGAGCAGTACTTC. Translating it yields CASRPDRVTSYEQYF.

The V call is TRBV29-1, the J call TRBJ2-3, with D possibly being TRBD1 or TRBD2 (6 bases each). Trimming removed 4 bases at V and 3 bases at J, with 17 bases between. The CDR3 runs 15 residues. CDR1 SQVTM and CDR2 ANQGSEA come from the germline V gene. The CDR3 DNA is TGCAGCGTTGGGGGGGCCCTGGGGGCGACAGATACGCAGTATTTT. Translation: CSVGGALGATDTQYF.

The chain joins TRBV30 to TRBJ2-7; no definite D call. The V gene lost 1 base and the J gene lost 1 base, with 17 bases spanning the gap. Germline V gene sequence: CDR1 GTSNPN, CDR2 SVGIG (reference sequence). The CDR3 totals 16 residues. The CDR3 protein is CAWSGPPLTVSYEQYF. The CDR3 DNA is TGTGCCTGGAGTGGCCCCCCCCTGACGGTTTCCTACGAGCAGTACTTC.